This TCR beta chain appears in the sequencing data of a study of T cell responses to AZD1222 COVID-19 vaccine. Study findings and constraints: Donors were largely white British and mainly female; clonal diversity was possibly underestimated. Spike-wide coverage was observed for vaccine-associated CD4 TCRs, with dominant responses at 160-218 and 743-854.

Here immunoSEQ multiplex PCR was the method, and the copy in TCRdb shows in-frame clones only, minus some. The sample yields around 81,000 clones, approximately 90% seen once. Germline V lookup: CDR1 SQVTM, CDR2 ANQGSEA. The CDR3 contains 10 residues. V was cut by 6 bases and J by 8 bases, with 7 bases left in between. The count of this clone is one. Its specificity is unknown. Here the sequenced sample was peripheral blood, taken 28 days after the second AZD1222 dose. The chain carries TRBV29-1 and TRBJ1-4; the D is unclear. The origin of this receptor is an adult who received the AZD1222 COVID-19 vaccine. The CDR3 nucleotides read TGCAGCGTCGGTGGAGAAAAACTGTTTTTT. Amino acid sequence: CSVGGEKLFF.